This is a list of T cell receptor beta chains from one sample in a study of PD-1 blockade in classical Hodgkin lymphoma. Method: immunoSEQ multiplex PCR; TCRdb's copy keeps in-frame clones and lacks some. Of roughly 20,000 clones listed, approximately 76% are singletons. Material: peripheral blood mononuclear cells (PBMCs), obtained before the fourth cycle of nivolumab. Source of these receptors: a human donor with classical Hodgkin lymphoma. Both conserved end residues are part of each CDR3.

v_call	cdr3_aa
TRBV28	CASSTRDAGNEEQFF
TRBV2	CASGVGGPTEAFF
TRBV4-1	CASSPELSGLLAGGRKKTQYF
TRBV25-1	CARSLVSGTTNEKLFF
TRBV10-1	CASSESGTGWNEQFF
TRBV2	CASSFGLNTEAFF
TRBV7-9	CASSLGQGPNTEAFF
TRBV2	CASSSLWGYTF
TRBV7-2	CASSLVGSSDYEQYF
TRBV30	CAWSVFGQGLVF
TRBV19	CASSTNRGDQPQHF
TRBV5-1	CASSPGTGYHEQYF
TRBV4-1	CASSQDEAENYGYTF
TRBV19	CASIGVPGQGDTDTQYF
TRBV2	CASDRRSNYGYTF
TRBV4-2	CASSSKASEQYF
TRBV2	CASNPGPGSGANVLTF
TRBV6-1	CASRYNRGGTEAFF
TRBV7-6	CASSLGDEYEQYF
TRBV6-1	CASSSLTGEAFF
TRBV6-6	CASSYLGISSYEQYF
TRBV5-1	CASSIAGAPYNEQFF
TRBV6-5	CASRPGNGELFF
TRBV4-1	CASSRTTGMGNTIYF
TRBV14	CASSSSGTNNEQFF
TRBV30	CAWGMDRGLYEQYF
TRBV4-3	CASSQEAGGIQYF
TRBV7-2	CASSPQRYGYTF
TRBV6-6	CASSLSSLSSYNEQFF
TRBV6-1	CASITDGGHGYTF
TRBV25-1	CASSPTTAAYEQYF
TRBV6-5	CASSGGASYNSPLHF
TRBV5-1	CASSSKMGQFEQYF
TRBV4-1	CASSQSMDAKNIQYF
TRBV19	CASSILGAGEGYTF
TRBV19	CASSPRGFTDTQYF
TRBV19	CASSISRTGANYGYTF
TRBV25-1	CASRRTSGRTMGGTQYF
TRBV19	CASSRGQGIRYGYTF
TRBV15	CATSSRDSLVSDTQYF
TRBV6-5	CASSYSDRGTEAFF
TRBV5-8	CASSLRSWGSNQPQHF
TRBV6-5	CASSPQGYGGNTIYF
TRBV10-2	CASSGGTALRTYEQYF
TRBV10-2	CASSGRGRSYNEQFF
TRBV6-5	CASTDSSSYNEQFF
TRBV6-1	CASSEGVGETQYF
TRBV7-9	CASSLERVREQYF
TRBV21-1	CASSKGGSRPQHF
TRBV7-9	CASSDRGTEPQHF
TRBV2	CASSEGGRTQYF
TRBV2	CASSEALSVNTEAFF
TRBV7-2	CASSLVRSRGELFF
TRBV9	CASSVEDYEQYF